The clone carrying this T cell receptor (beta chain) was found once. Antigen unknown. At one of its ends the junction is not consistent with the germline gene, which may arise from a read error. Germline loops: CDR1 MGHRA, CDR2 YSYEKL. This CDR3 is 16 amino acids long. This sample was included in a study of tumor and adjacent non-tumor tissue in lung cancer. Study-level information: The cohort had under 15 adenocarcinoma, a couple of squamous cell and 1 small cell patients. Each sample yielded millions of productive TCRbeta reads on average.

The library came from three nested PCR rounds adapted from ARM-PCR protocols. TCRdb ran MiXCR on the multiplex PCR reads and lists one entry per CDR3 protein. Of some 80,000 distinct CDR3 sequences in the sample, roughly three quarters were seen once. This sample's RNA came from whole unsorted tissue. The normal lung tissue was taken more than 3 cm from the tumor edge. The study's findings and limits: Significantly higher TCR diversity was found in tumor than normal lung. In normal lung, the top 100 clones were significantly more dominant than in tumor.

Sequencing used distant non-tumor lung tissue. This receptor was taken from a woman aged 50 to 65 with non-small cell lung cancer. This sequence joins TRBV4-1 and TRBJ2-5; the D gene is possibly TRBD2 (6 bases). The CDR3 reads CARSHESGGLPETQYF. In DNA form, the CDR3 reads TGCGCCAGGAGCCACGAATCAGGAGGGCTTCCCGAGACCCAGTACTTC.